These 7 T cell receptor beta chains share one sample of origin, sequenced in a study of blood T cell repertoires in COVID-19. The assay was immunoSEQ multiplex PCR, and TCRdb's table has in-frame clones only and misses some. The table includes around 200,000 clones, 70% to 90% detected once. Sequencing was carried out using peripheral blood. Receptor source: a man between 65 and 85 years old with active or convalescent COVID-19.

This sequence joins TRBV7-2 and TRBJ1-4; 8 bases line up with TRBD1. The junction had 4 bases not matched to a gene; V was cut back by 5 bases and J by 5 bases. Germline loops: CDR1 SGHTA, CDR2 FQGNSA. The CDR3 covers 14 residues. CDR3 loop: CASSVGQVNEKLFF. CDR3 bases: TGTGCCAGCAGCGTGGGACAGGTGAATGAAAAACTGTTTTTT.

This clone was seen once. V usage is TRBV25-1 and J usage is TRBJ2-2; 12 nucleotides line up with TRBD1. The J segment lost 7 bases and the V segment lost 4 bases, leaving 4 bases of the junction unmatched. CDR3 length equals 15 residues. Looked up from germline, CDR1 is MGHDK and CDR2 is SYGVNS. The DNA of the CDR3 is TGTGCCAGCAGTGGGGACAGGGGGCATGGCGGGGAGCTGTTTTTT. Encoded protein: CASSGDRGHGGELFF.

The V gene is TRBV5-1, the J gene TRBJ1-4; D perhaps matches TRBD1 (5 bases). Germline lookup yields CDR1 SGHRS and CDR2 YFSETQ. The V gene lost 2 bases and the J gene lost 4 bases, with 12 bases spanning the gap. CDR3 length: 15 amino acids. The CDR3 nucleotides read TGCGCCAGCAGCTTCATCGGGACTCGTAATGAAAAACTGTTTTTT. Residues: CASSFIGTRNEKLFF. The complete variable domain, with remaining parts taken from reference TRBV5-1 and TRBJ1-4, reads KAGVTQTPRYLIKTRGQQVTLSCSPISGHRSVSWYQQTPGQGLQFLFEYFSETQRNKGNFPGRFSGRQFSNSRSEMNVSTLELGDSALYLCASSFIGTRNEKLFFGSGTQLSVL.

This clone showed up just a few times. V is TRBV18 and J is TRBJ2-1; TRBD2 matches 10 bases. CDR3 size: 15 residues. The V gene end was trimmed by 1 base and the J gene end by 5 bases; junction bases not matched to a gene: 2. CDR1 KGHSH and CDR2 LQKENI come from the germline V gene. CDR3 in DNA: TGTGCCAGCTCACCACGAACTAGCGGGAACAATGAGCAGTTCTTC. It specifies CASSPRTSGNNEQFF.

This clone was seen a single time. This chain connects TRBV7-2 to TRBJ1-1; D is uncertain. CDR3 length equals 11 residues. V dropped 4 bases and J dropped 8 bases, with 8 bases sitting between them. CDR1 and CDR2 from the germline V gene are SGHTA and FQGNSA. The DNA for the CDR3 is TGTGCCAGCAGCTCATACTTGGAAGCTTTCTTT. Its translation is CASSSYLEAFF. Using reference TRBV7-2 and TRBJ1-1 for the parts outside the CDR3, the full variable domain is GAGVSQSPSNKVTEKGKDVELRCDPISGHTALYWYRQSLGQGLEFLIYFQGNSAPDKSGLPSDRFSAERTGGSVSTLTIQRTQQEDSAVYLCASSSYLEAFFGQGTRLTVV.

This chain links TRBV28 with TRBJ1-2; D unresolved. The V and J ends lost 3 bases and 8 bases respectively, with 13 bases between them. The CDR3 loop spans 13 amino acids. Germline values: CDR1 MDHEN, CDR2 SYDVKM. In DNA, the CDR3 is TGTGCCAGCAGTTTCCAGTTGCGGGAAGGCTACACCTTC. Its translation: CASSFQLREGYTF.

The chain recombines TRBV5-6 with TRBJ2-7; no clear D. V was shortened by 4 bases and J by 0 bases, with 11 bases between the two germline ends. Germline lookup yields CDR1 SGHDT and CDR2 YYEEEE. The CDR3 is 14 amino acids. The CDR3: CASSVSPGSYEQYF. For the CDR3, the DNA is TGTGCCAGCAGCGTATCCCCCGGCTCCTACGAGCAGTACTTC.